This T cell receptor beta chain came from a study of shared clonotypes between healthy human individuals. CD45RO-negative, CCR7-positively selected cells formed the naive CD8 fraction, excluding terminally differentiated effector memory CD45RA+ cells. There are 18 residues in the CDR3. The V and J ends lost 0 bases and 0 bases respectively, with 15 bases between them. CDR1 and CDR2 (germline): LGHNA, YNFKEQ. Genomic DNA per cell subset filled all wells of several immunoSEQ plates. The authors loaded roughly 180 ng DNA, 27,000 or so T cell genomes, into sorted-subset replicate PCRs. This table comes from immunoSEQ multiplex PCR, and its TCRdb copy is limited to in-frame clones, with some not included. The sample has about 590,000 clones; 95% to 96% are singletons.

Sequenced: naive CD8+ T cells sorted from blood. This receptor was taken from a woman aged 25-40 years in good health. The rearrangement uses TRBV4-2 and TRBJ2-1; D may be TRBD1 (5 bases). The CDR3 sequence is CASSQEGVRDTSYNEQFF. The CDR3, as DNA: TGTGCCAGCAGCCAAGAAGGGGTGCGAGACACCTCCTACAATGAGCAGTTCTTC.